The 15 T cell receptor beta chains reported below all come from one sample, sequenced in a study of OX40 agonist ivuxolimab in advanced cancers. TCRdb's table, derived via immunoSEQ multiplex PCR, lists solely in-frame clones and lacks some. The sample shows around 67,000 clones, about nine tenths of them seen only once. This specimen consisted of CD4+ or CD8+ T cells sorted from blood, obtained in a trial of the OX40 agonist ivuxolimab. All receptors derive from an adult with an advanced solid tumor such as melanoma, head and neck, liver or kidney cancer.

V is TRBV15 and J is TRBJ2-5; 8 positions agree with TRBD1. V shed 3 bases, J shed 4 bases, and the junction held 4 bases outside the gene matches. The CDR3 is 14 amino acids. Germline loops: CDR1 LNHNV, CDR2 YYDKDF (reference sequence). The CDR3 DNA sequence: TGTGCCACCAGCAGGGGACAGGCGGTAGAGACCCAGTACTTC. Translation gives CATSRGQAVETQYF.

The chain uses TRBV13 and TRBJ1-1; 9 positions agree with TRBD1. The CDR3 has 15 amino acids. The V and J ends lost 3 bases and 1 base, in that order; junction bases with no gene match: 3. CDR1 and CDR2 from the germline V gene are PRHDT and FYEKMQ (reference sequence). The CDR3 DNA reads as TGTGCCAGCAGCTTCGACAGGGGGAGGAACACTGAAGCTTTCTTT. It encodes CASSFDRGRNTEAFF.

This clone was picked up one time. The rearrangement links TRBV2 to TRBJ1-1; D is possibly TRBD1 (5 bases). With 5 bases removed from V and 4 bases from J, the gap between germline ends came to 17 bases. Germline loops: CDR1 SNHLY, CDR2 FYNNEI. The CDR3 is 15 residues long. CDR3 nucleotide sequence: TGTGCCAGCAGTAAACGGGGCAGCCTAACCACTGAAGCTTTCTTT. This encodes CASSKRGSLTTEAFF.

The J gene is TRBJ2-1, the V gene TRBV5-1, with TRBD2 matching over 10 bases. This CDR3 contains 16 residues. Trimming removed 0 bases from V and 8 bases from J; junction bases left unmatched: 8. Germline CDR1 and CDR2: SGHRS and YFSETQ. The CDR3 coding sequence is TGCGCCAGCAGCTTGGGAGCTAGCGGGAGTCGGGATGAGCAGTTCTTC. The encoded protein is CASSLGASGSRDEQFF.

The V gene is TRBV5-6, the J gene TRBJ2-3; D is ambiguous. CDR1 is SGHDT, CDR2 YYEEEE, per germline. The V gene lost 0 bases and the J gene lost 6 bases, with 5 bases spanning the gap. This CDR3 contains 12 residues. The CDR3 sequence: CASSLDMDTQYF. CDR3 nucleotide sequence: TGTGCCAGCAGCTTGGATATGGATACGCAGTATTTT.

This chain uses TRBV28 with TRBJ2-7; 9 nucleotides align to TRBD2. The CDR3 loop spans 16 amino acids. Germline V gene lookup returns CDR1 MDHEN and CDR2 SYDVKM. The trim removed 2 bases at V and 3 bases at J, leaving 8 bases unmatched. CDR3 bases: TGTGCCAGCAGTTTAGGAGCGGGAGGACCAATCTACGAGCAGTACTTC. The encoded protein is CASSLGAGGPIYEQYF.

This chain uses TRBV11-2 with TRBJ2-3, with D uncertain. The CDR3 spans 13 residues. V lost 5 bases, J lost 5 bases, and 11 bases lay in between. The germline CDR1 and CDR2 sequences are SGHAT and FQNNGV. DNA of the CDR3: TGTGCCAGCAGCCCTCAGGTGGGAGATACGCAGTATTTT. Translating it yields CASSPQVGDTQYF. Variable domain in full (rest from reference TRBV11-2 and TRBJ2-3): EAGVAQSPRYKIIEKRQSVAFWCNPISGHATLYWYQQILGQGPKLLIQFQNNGVVDDSQLPKDRFSAERLKGVDSTLKIQPAKLEDSAVYLCASSPQVGDTQYFGPGTRLTVL.

Concerning this clone itself: Sequence at one end of the junction differs from germline and may be a read error. The rearrangement uses TRBV7-7 and TRBJ2-5, with TRBD2 identical over 8 bases. The CDR3 spans 15 residues. The germline V gene encodes CDR1 SSHAT and CDR2 FNYEAQ (reference sequence). The CDR3 here is CASSPTGGSGETQYF. CDR3 sequence (DNA): TGTGCTAGCAGCCCAACGGGGGGGAGTGGAGAGACCCAGTACTTC.

Worth noting for this clone: The junction departs from germline at one end; a sequencing error may be responsible. This chain joins TRBV28 and TRBJ2-2; D gene unclear. The CDR3 has 13 amino acids. From germline, CDR1 is MDHEN and CDR2 SYDVKM. In nucleotides, the CDR3 is TGTGCCAGCAGTACGGCAGTAACCGAGGAGCTGTTTTTT. This gives the protein CASSTAVTEELFF.

The chain joins TRBV18 to TRBJ2-1, with D perhaps TRBD2 (5 bases). The CDR3 runs to 15 residues. CDR1 and CDR2 (germline): KGHSH, LQKENI. Trimming shortened V by 6 bases and J by 4 bases, and 16 bases separated the two germline ends. This CDR3 is CASSTALRDYNEQFF. DNA of the CDR3: TGTGCCAGCTCTACAGCCTTACGGGATTACAATGAGCAGTTCTTC.

In its sample, this clone was seen once. V gene TRBV19 combines with J gene TRBJ1-1; 9 nucleotides agree with TRBD1. CDR1 LNHDA and CDR2 SQIVND come from the germline V gene (reference sequence). There are 14 residues in the CDR3. Unmatched junction bases numbered 12, after V lost 8 bases and J lost 8 bases. CDR3 sequence: CASSTGTGRGEAFF. Written as DNA, the CDR3 is TGTGCCAGTTCTACCGGGACAGGGCGAGGGGAAGCTTTCTTT.

The V gene is TRBV29-1, the J gene TRBJ2-4; either TRBD1 or TRBD2 may fit D (5 bases each). V gave up 7 bases and J gave up 0 bases, with 16 bases separating them. Germline loops: CDR1 SQVTM, CDR2 ANQGSEA. CDR3 length equals 15 residues. CDR3 amino acids: CSGTGTHIAKNIQYF. The CDR3, as DNA: TGCAGCGGGACCGGGACCCACATAGCCAAAAACATTCAGTACTTC.

This chain links TRBV21-1 with TRBJ2-7. TRBV21-1 is a pseudogene locus. The CDR3 totals 16 residues. CDR3 in DNA: TGTGCCAGCAGCTTCCGGGTCCCAGGCCACCTTTACGAGCAGTACTTC. This sequence encodes CASSFRVPGHLYEQYF.

The rearrangement links TRBV27 to TRBJ2-6; tentative D call: TRBD1 (6 bases). In germline, CDR1 is MNHEY, CDR2 SMNVEV (reference sequence). The CDR3 runs 20 residues. Trimming took 6 bases from V and 0 from J, leaving 24 bases between them. CDR3 loop: CASRRMFGQGTYSGANVLTF. CDR3 nucleotide sequence: TGTGCCAGCAGGAGAATGTTTGGGCAGGGGACCTACTCTGGGGCCAACGTCCTGACTTTC.

The CDR3 bases are TGTGCCACCAGTCCCAGGTGGGGGACTGAAGCTTTCTTT. Translated: CATSPRWGTEAFF. The chain combines TRBV15 with TRBJ1-1; tentatively, D is TRBD1 (5 bases). Germline assignment: CDR1 LNHNV and CDR2 YYDKDF (reference sequence). V dropped 6 bases and J dropped 5 bases, with 13 bases sitting between them. The CDR3 loop spans 13 amino acids.